The clone carrying this T cell receptor (beta chain) was counted between two and nine times. The antigen is unknown. The junction differs from germline at one of its ends, possibly a read error. Vbeta (60) and Jbeta (13) primers were used in the PCR. Here immunoSEQ multiplex PCR was the method, and the copy in TCRdb shows in-frame clones only, minus some. This table holds 55,000 to 80,000 clones, more than 60% found once. CDR1 is SEHNR and CDR2 is FQNEAQ in the germline V gene (reference sequence). The CDR3 covers 15 residues. These data are taken from a study of cytomegalovirus exposure and HLA in healthy donors. Regarding the study as a whole: TCR beta chains numbering more than 150 were designated cytomegalovirus-associated.

Sequencing was done on a sample of PBMCs. The sequence was obtained from a woman between 35 and 50 years old in good health and CMV-seropositive. The rearrangement links TRBV7-9 to TRBJ1-2; D gene unclear. The CDR3 loop is CSSSFGRLGIYGHTF. As DNA, the CDR3 is TGTTCCAGCAGCTTTGGCAGGCTCGGAATCTATGGCCACACCTTC.